This TCR beta chain was identified in a study of cytomegalovirus exposure and HLA in healthy donors. In the study overall: The study's early data release held tens of millions of unique TCRs from HLA-typed donors.

General study results and limits: Rates of TCR association differed by HLA locus in a later analysis, with DRB1 highest and HLA-C lowest. Some public TCRs appeared in many individuals, while most sequences were rare. There were over 150 TCR beta chains listed as cytomegalovirus-associated.

Amplification used 60 Vbeta primers and 13 Jbeta primers. Sequenced by immunoSEQ multiplex PCR; TCRdb stores in-frame clones only, minus some. This sample has tens of thousands of clones, with around 67% found just once. Comments on this clone: Its antigen is as yet unknown.

Sequenced material: PBMCs. This TCR was sampled from a woman in her forties or fifties in good health and CMV-seropositive.

The CDR3 region is CASSTTGTGIGELFF. CDR3 nucleotide sequence: TGTGCCAGTAGTACTACCGGAACAGGGATCGGGGAGCTGTTTTTT. The J gene is TRBJ2-2, the V gene TRBV19; D is perhaps TRBD1 (6 bases). V dropped 4 bases and J dropped 7 bases, with 16 bases sitting between them. Germline values: CDR1 LNHDA, CDR2 SQIVND (reference sequence). CDR3 length equals 15 residues. The variable domain in full, completed from reference TRBV19 and TRBJ2-2, reads DGGITQSPKYLFRKEGQNVTLSCEQNLNHDAMYWYRQDPGQGLRLIYYSQIVNDFQKGDIAEGYSVSREKKESFPLTVTSAQKNPTAFYLCASSTTGTGIGELFFGEGSRLTVL.